The 20 T cell receptor beta chains listed next were all sequenced from one sample in a study of T cells after posttransplantation cyclophosphamide (TCRdb year 2016). Library generation was performed with the immunoSEQ multiplex PCR assay. Drawn from immuneACCESS, this table holds only the in-frame rearrangements with V and J called that TCRdb kept. Clones are partly lost; checked studies trace under half to an unresolved V gene and leave the rest unexplained. The sample contains some 15,000 clones, 70% to 90% of them found a single time. Of the sample, 2.5% to 3% is held by the ten largest clones. The control group consisted of approximately 10 patients who received myeloablative marrow transplants with methotrexate plus a calcineurin inhibitor and who were sampled 1 year after transplant. This specimen was PBMCs, taken 441 days after allogeneic stem cell transplant with calcineurin inhibitor and methotrexate. These TCRs come from a young adult male patient who received an allogeneic stem cell transplant from an unrelated donor, was CMV-positive, and had acute and chronic GVHD. Some T cells present after a transplant may be cells of the graft donor.

J is TRBJ1-1 and V is TRBV29-1; D possibly corresponds to TRBD1 (6 bases). From germline, CDR1 is SQVTM and CDR2 ANQGSEA. The CDR3 is 12 residues long. Trimming shortened V by 1 base and J by 6 bases, and 9 bases separated the two germline ends. CDR3 nucleotides: TGCAGCGTTGAAGCAGGGGCCGCTGAAGCTTTCTTT. Translated: CSVEAGAAEAFF. Full variable domain (outside the CDR3, taken from reference TRBV29-1 and TRBJ1-1): SAVISQKPSRDICQRGTSLTIQCQVDSQVTMMFWYRQQPGQSLTLIATANQGSEATYESGFVIDKFPISRPNLTFSTLTVSNMSPEDSSIYLCSVEAGAAEAFFGQGTRLTVV.

V and J are TRBV7-3 and TRBJ2-7; 7 nucleotides agree with TRBD2. Germline trimming cut 5 bases from V and 7 bases from J; bases unmatched to any gene: 17. This CDR3 is built from 16 residues. Per the germline V gene, CDR1 is SGHTA and CDR2 is FQGTGA. The CDR3 is CASSPARASGALEQYF. CDR3 DNA sequence: TGTGCCAGCAGCCCCGCTAGGGCTAGCGGAGCCCTGGAGCAGTACTTC.

Worth noting for this clone: A read error may account for a junction end that differs from germline. The chain has TRBV19 and TRBJ1-1; possible D gene TRBD1, 5 bases. Germline V CDR1 and CDR2: LNHDA, SQIVND (reference sequence). The CDR3 loop spans 13 amino acids. In nucleotides, the CDR3 is TGTGCCAGTAGTCAGGGAAGAGGCACTGAAACTTTCTTT. Encoded protein: CASSQGRGTETFF.

The chain links TRBV27 to TRBJ1-2; D gene ambiguous. CDR3 length: 14 amino acids. V shed 6 bases and J shed 3 bases, with 14 bases lying between them. In germline, CDR1 is MNHEY, CDR2 SMNVEV (reference sequence). The CDR3 coding sequence is TGTGCCAGCAGGAAACGAGGGAAGGACTATGGCTACACCTTC. This encodes CASRKRGKDYGYTF.

The count of this clone is one. The rearrangement joins TRBV7-9 to TRBJ1-2; the D gene is possibly TRBD1 (5 bases). CDR3 length: 12 amino acids. Germline lookup yields CDR1 SEHNR and CDR2 FQNEAQ (reference sequence). Trimming stripped 5 bases from V and 8 bases from J, with 12 bases between. DNA for the CDR3: TGTGCCAGCAGCGACCTCAGGGAAGGCTACACCTTC. Protein sequence: CASSDLREGYTF.

This chain uses TRBV11-2 with TRBJ1-5, with unresolved D. The V and J ends lost 5 bases and 4 bases respectively, with 9 bases between them. Germline CDR1 SGHAT, CDR2 FQNNGV. CDR3 length equals 13 residues. CDR3 sequence (DNA): TGTGCCAGCAGCCTACAGCTTAATCAGCCCCAGCATTTT. Protein: CASSLQLNQPQHF.

The DNA for the CDR3 is TGTGCCAGCAGCGAGGGACTAGCGGGAGGAATATACGAGCAGTACTTC. Translating it yields CASSEGLAGGIYEQYF. The rearrangement links TRBV9 to TRBJ2-7, with 15 bases aligning to TRBD2. Germline V gene lookup returns CDR1 SGDLS and CDR2 YYNGEE. This CDR3 is built from 16 residues. Losses at the gene ends were 3 bases for V and 4 bases for J; bases not matched to a gene: 5.

This chain links TRBV18 with TRBJ2-1, with D tentatively TRBD2 (6 bases). Trimming took 4 bases from V and 7 from J, leaving 8 bases between them. From germline, CDR1 is KGHSH and CDR2 LQKENI. The CDR3 covers 12 residues. CDR3 sequence: CASSRDSNEQFF. CDR3 DNA sequence: TGTGCCAGCTCACGGGACTCTAATGAGCAGTTCTTC.

This chain links TRBV7-8 with TRBJ2-7; TRBD1 matches at 11 bases. Trimming cost V 4 bases and J 7 bases; bases outside gene matches: 6. Germline V CDR1 and CDR2: SGHVS, FQNEAQ. The CDR3 totals 14 residues. This CDR3 is CASSSDRGLGEQYF. CDR3 sequence (DNA): TGTGCCAGCAGCTCGGACAGGGGGCTCGGGGAGCAGTACTTC.

As concerns this clone: Mismatch with germline at one junction end may stem from a read error. This chain connects TRBV18 to TRBJ1-2; 7 nucleotides agree with TRBD1. In germline, CDR1 is KGHSH, CDR2 LQKENI. The CDR3 sequence is 13 residues long. The CDR3 sequence: CASSPQGKNGYTF. CDR3 nucleotide sequence: TGTGCCAGCTCCCCACAGGGGAAAAACGGCTACACCTTC.

There are a few counts of this clone. This sequence joins TRBV27 and TRBJ2-7; D call uncertain. V dropped 5 bases and J dropped 4 bases, with 9 bases sitting between them. The CDR3 contains 12 residues. Germline CDR1 and CDR2: MNHEY and SMNVEV (reference sequence). Written as DNA, the CDR3 is TGTGCCAGCAGTGCGAACTCGTACGAGCAGTACTTC. Translation gives CASSANSYEQYF.

The rearrangement joins TRBV7-9 to TRBJ1-6; weak D call: TRBD1 (6 bases). Germline values: CDR1 SEHNR, CDR2 FQNEAQ (reference sequence). V was clipped by 2 bases and J by 6 bases, with 14 bases between them. The CDR3 has 16 amino acids. The CDR3 coding sequence is TGTGCCAGCAGCTTATTTCCGGGAGGGGGTAATTCACCCCTCCACTTT. Its translation is CASSLFPGGGNSPLHF. Variable domain in full (rest from reference TRBV7-9 and TRBJ1-6): DTGVSQNPRHKITKRGQNVTFRCDPISEHNRLYWYRQTLGQGPEFLTYFQNEAQLEKSRLLSDRFSAERPKGSFSTLEIQRTEQGDSAMYLCASSLFPGGGNSPLHFGNGTRLTVT.

This sequence joins TRBV5-6 and TRBJ2-3; 12 bases align to TRBD2. The V gene's germline CDR1 is SGHDT and CDR2 YYEEEE. The ends lost 4 bases at V and 3 bases at J; junction bases unmatched: 6. The CDR3 runs 16 residues. The CDR3 DNA sequence: TGTGCCAGCAGCCCTGGACTAGCGGGACTTACAGATACGCAGTATTTT. Its translation: CASSPGLAGLTDTQYF.

The V and J genes are TRBV7-9 and TRBJ1-1, with D possibly being TRBD1 (5 bases). The length of the CDR3 is 14 residues. Trimming shortened V by 1 base and J by 3 bases, and 9 bases separated the two germline ends. Per germline, CDR1 SEHNR and CDR2 FQNEAQ (reference sequence). The CDR3 nucleotides are TGTGCCAGCAGCTTAGAGACAGTCTACACTGAAGCTTTCTTT. It is translated as CASSLETVYTEAFF.

The CDR3, as DNA: TGTGCCAGCAGTTTAATCCTAGCGGGAGGGCCCACAGATACGCAGTATTTT. This codes for CASSLILAGGPTDTQYF. V and J are TRBV27 and TRBJ2-3; 12 nucleotides align to TRBD2. Unmatched junction bases numbered 5, after V lost 2 bases and J lost 2 bases. CDR3 size: 17 residues. Germline V gene data show CDR1 as MNHEY and CDR2 as SMNVEV (reference sequence).

CDR3 region: CASSLVRGSGNTIYF. CDR3 nucleotides: TGTGCCAGCAGCTTAGTTCGGGGGTCCGGAAACACCATATATTTT. The chain carries TRBV7-2 and TRBJ1-3; maybe TRBD1 (5 bases). Germline CDR1 is SGHTA and CDR2 is FQGNSA. V lost 1 base and J lost 4, with 11 bases in between. CDR3 size: 15 residues.

This chain connects TRBV5-6 to TRBJ1-1; the match to TRBD1 covers 10 bases. The CDR3 loop spans 16 amino acids. The V segment lost 0 bases and the J segment 5 bases; nucleotides outside the gene matches: 7. Germline V gene data show CDR1 as SGHDT and CDR2 as YYEEEE. The CDR3 is CASSLETGGAGTEAFF. CDR3 bases: TGTGCCAGCAGCTTGGAGACAGGGGGCGCGGGGACTGAAGCTTTCTTT.

DNA for the CDR3: TGTGCCTGGCACAGGGGGCGCAACGGGGAGCTGTTTTTT. It translates to CAWHRGRNGELFF. The rearrangement uses TRBV30 and TRBJ1-3; the match to TRBD1 covers 9 bases. The closer fit of TRBJ2-2 to the DNA end suggests the J call may be wrong. Germline V gene sequence: CDR1 GTSNPN, CDR2 SVGIG (reference sequence). The CDR3 contains 13 residues.

In its sample, this clone is large. The rearrangement links TRBV27 to TRBJ2-2; TRBD2 agrees at 15 bases. The CDR3 has 17 amino acids. CDR1 and CDR2 (germline): MNHEY, SMNVEV (reference sequence). V was clipped by 4 bases and J by 4 bases; unmatched bases: 4. CDR3 coding DNA: TGTGCCAGCAGTTCCCGGACTAGCGGGGGGGCCACCGGGGAGCTGTTTTTT. This sequence encodes CASSSRTSGGATGELFF.

This sequence joins TRBV4-1 and TRBJ2-7, with TRBD2 as a possible D gene (6 bases). CDR3 length equals 15 residues. V was cut by 0 bases and J by 3 bases, with 12 bases left in between. Germline CDR1 reads MGHRA; CDR2 reads YSYEKL. CDR3 protein: CASSQDFQGGYEQYF. The CDR3 DNA sequence: TGCGCCAGCAGCCAAGATTTTCAGGGAGGCTACGAGCAGTACTTC.